Sequencing of this TCR beta chain was carried out in a study of vaccination and CD4 T cells after COVID-19 (dated 2022 in TCRdb). The study in broad terms: SARS-CoV-2 positivity had been established in the convalescent patients by nasal swab PCR, and mild disease was recorded in under ten of these patients and severe disease in one. Participants received two doses of either the Pfizer-BioNTech BNT162b2 vaccine (n=8) or the Moderna mRNA-1273 vaccine (n=2). Post-vaccine blood samples were taken a median of roughly 75 days after the second vaccine dose, with a range of 14 to 241 days. Post-COVID blood samples from convalescent patients were collected a median of approximately 100 days after diagnosis, with a range of roughly 30 to 170 days. In the convalescent cohort there were six males and four females, among whom were two Hispanic individuals, seven Caucasians, two Asians and one multiracial person. A few convalescent patients were sampled both early after vaccination (day 14) and late after vaccination (days 161 to 241). The spike-specific CD4+ TCR repertoire was compared before and after mRNA vaccination in ten to eleven COVID-19 convalescent patients and a handful of infection-naive healthy vaccine recipients. Broad study findings and their caveats: An increase in the median number of SARS-CoV-2-reactive clonotypes from more than 20 after infection to 38 after vaccination was observed, but the change was not found to be significant. The study included relatively few convalescent patients and did not analyze early timepoints after natural infection. Among convalescent patients, a median approximately 88% of the SARS-CoV-2-reactive clones seen after vaccination appeared only after vaccination, which suggests priming specific to the vaccine. Nearly all vaccine-specific clones in convalescent patients (304 of 307) were mono-reactive for SARS-CoV-2 spike rather than cross-reactive with common cold coronaviruses.

The time point label here, explained by the study, means: late sampling 161 to 241 days after vaccination in a few convalescent patients. The convalescent patients' positive SARS-CoV-2 PCR tests were from March to December 2020, which was before the Alpha, Beta and Delta variants emerged in the United States. PBMCs were separated from whole blood using Ficoll-Paque Plus gradient centrifugation and then either used fresh or cryopreserved at -140C. As for this clonotype: Its antigen remains undetermined. Per-nucleotide qualities are absent, and no much larger clonotype sits a single base away.

The CDR3 measures 15 amino acids from cysteine to phenylalanine. Of all the DNA, just the CDR3 is kept, 45 bases in frame from base 1. The trim is 0 bases for V and 0 bases for J, with a gap of 7 bases between the germline ends. CDR1 and CDR2 are read off the germline V gene (reference sequence) as SGHKS and YYEKEE. Preparation of the library involved PCR. Sequencing instrument: Illumina iSeq 100. As for the original processing: Non-productive sequences were filtered out, and CDR3s that did not start with C, did not end with F or W, or were shorter than 7 amino acids were discarded. Similarity between CDR3 sequences was evaluated in R version 3.6.1 using Levenshtein distances (stringdist) and unrooted phylogenetic trees (ape). TCRdb reprocessing: public reads trimmed at Q25 with fastp, clones called with MiXCR, in-frame beta chains kept. Every distinct CDR3 protein forms one entry, paired with its most common genes and DNA. TCRdb assigned the V and J calls; the authors' analysis was not used. This sample is represented by more than 35,000 distinct CDR3 sequences; about 35% of them were singletons. The top ten clones comprise 5% to 6.5% of the sample.

The chain employs TRBV5-5 and TRBJ1-5; the D gene cannot be named for sure. The source of this sequence is a human donor who had recovered from COVID-19. The specimen comprised CD4+ T cells from blood, sampled about 7 months after SARS-CoV-2 vaccination. The DNA sequence is TGTGCCAGCAGCTTGGGCGTAAATAGCAATCAGCCCCAGCATTTT. It encodes CASSLGVNSNQPQHF.